Sequencing of this T cell receptor beta chain was carried out in a study of blood T cell repertoires in COVID-19. The overall study: Samples taken during acute and convalescent COVID-19 were collected in the United States, Italy and Spain.

V lost 4 bases, J lost 4 bases, and 5 bases stayed unmatched. The germline V gene encodes CDR1 SGHRS and CDR2 YFSETQ. CDR3 size: 15 residues. The assay was immunoSEQ multiplex PCR, and TCRdb's table has in-frame clones only and misses some. The sample has roughly 92,000 clones; 75% to 90% are singletons. This TCR was sampled from a woman older than 75 with active or convalescent COVID-19. The sequenced sample consisted of peripheral blood. The chain recombines TRBV5-1 with TRBJ2-3; 11 nucleotides align to TRBD2. The CDR3 bases are TGCGCCAGCAGCAAACTAGCGGGAGAGTCAGATACGCAGTATTTT. This translates into CASSKLAGESDTQYF.